This is a list of T cell receptor beta chains from one sample in a study of Ad26.COV2.S vaccination and SARS-CoV-2 variants. TCRdb's copy holds only in-frame clones and misses some; the assay was immunoSEQ multiplex PCR. The sample carries around 270,000 clones, approximately 88% recorded once. The sequencing here drew on peripheral blood, taken in a trial of Ad26.COV2.S vaccine versus placebo. The receptor set was obtained from a person between 18 and 60 years old who received the Ad26.COV2.S COVID-19 vaccine or a placebo. The CDR3 runs from the conserved cysteine through the conserved F or W. The order of the fields is J gene, clone size, D gene, V gene, CDR3 DNA, CDR3 protein. D genes are given only for firm matches. Where a row states a size, it is once, few, many or the class of an expanded clone; other rows omit it.

j_gene: TRBJ1-2
abundance: .
d_gene: .
v_gene: TRBV27
CDR3nt: TGTGCCAGCAGTTTAAAGGGGGACTATGGCTACACCTTC
CDR3aa: CASSLKGDYGYTF

j_gene: TRBJ2-1
abundance: .
d_gene: .
v_gene: TRBV3-1/TRBV3-2
CDR3nt: TGTGCCAGCAGCCTCCGACTCGATAGTAACGGGCAGTTCTTC
CDR3aa: CASSLRLDSNGQFF

j_gene: TRBJ1-4
abundance: few
d_gene: TRBD1
v_gene: TRBV7-9
CDR3nt: TGTGCCAGCAGCGAGGGGACAGGGATTGAAAAACTGTTTTTT
CDR3aa: CASSEGTGIEKLFF

j_gene: TRBJ2-7
abundance: .
d_gene: TRBD1
v_gene: TRBV13
CDR3nt: TGTGCCAGCAGCTTAGGCTCGGGACAGGGGCTCCATAGCGAGCAGTACTTC
CDR3aa: CASSLGSGQGLHSEQYF

j_gene: TRBJ1-1
abundance: few
d_gene: .
v_gene: TRBV11-2
CDR3nt: TGTGCCAGCAGCTTAGAAGGGGGGATCACTGAAGCTTTCTTT
CDR3aa: CASSLEGGITEAFF

j_gene: TRBJ1-6
abundance: .
d_gene: .
v_gene: TRBV11-2
CDR3nt: TGTGCCAGCCGTGACAGTCGCTCCTATAATTCACCCCTCCACTTT
CDR3aa: CASRDSRSYNSPLHF

j_gene: TRBJ2-2
abundance: .
d_gene: .
v_gene: TRBV4-1
CDR3nt: TGCGCCAGCAGCCAACCGGGCCACACCGGGGAGCTGTTTTTT
CDR3aa: CASSQPGHTGELFF

j_gene: TRBJ2-3
abundance: .
d_gene: .
v_gene: TRBV15
CDR3nt: TGTGCCACCAGCAGAGTTTACCGGAATTGGGATACGCAGTATTTT
CDR3aa: CATSRVYRNWDTQYF

j_gene: TRBJ1-2
abundance: .
d_gene: .
v_gene: TRBV23-1
CDR3nt: TGCGCCAGCAGTCAATCGGGAGGTGGTTACTATGGCTACACCTTC
CDR3aa: CASSQSGGGYYGYTF

j_gene: TRBJ1-5
abundance: .
d_gene: TRBD1
v_gene: TRBV10-1
CDR3nt: TGCGCCAGCACGCACAGGGGGCTGTTCCTCGGCAATCAGCCCCAGCATTTT
CDR3aa: CASTHRGLFLGNQPQHF

j_gene: TRBJ2-6
abundance: .
d_gene: TRBD2
v_gene: TRBV27
CDR3nt: TGTGCCAGCAGTTGGGGGGGCTCTGGGGCCAACGTCCTGACTTTC
CDR3aa: CASSWGGSGANVLTF

j_gene: TRBJ1-1
abundance: few
d_gene: .
v_gene: TRBV5-4
CDR3nt: TGTGCCAGCAGCTCAGGGGTGTCCACTGAAGCTTTCTTT
CDR3aa: CASSSGVSTEAFF

j_gene: TRBJ1-3
abundance: .
d_gene: .
v_gene: TRBV7-9
CDR3nt: TGTGCCAGCAGCCCCAGGAGCTCTGGAAACACCATATATTTT
CDR3aa: CASSPRSSGNTIYF

j_gene: TRBJ2-7
abundance: .
d_gene: .
v_gene: TRBV5-6
CDR3nt: TGTGCCAGCAGCTTTGGGACCACCTACGAGCAGTACTTC
CDR3aa: CASSFGTTYEQYF

j_gene: TRBJ1-5
abundance: .
d_gene: .
v_gene: TRBV19
CDR3nt: TGTGCCAGTAGTATAGTTGCGCTTTATAGCAATCAGCCCCAGCATTTT
CDR3aa: CASSIVALYSNQPQHF